A selection of T cell receptor beta chains follows, all from one sample in a study of regulatory T cells in long-lasting Graves disease. TCRdb re-analysed the multiplex PCR reads in MiXCR, keeping a single row per CDR3 protein. In the table there are roughly 500,000 distinct CDR3 sequences, under 25% of which are singletons. The material sequenced was peripheral blood mononuclear cells (PBMCs), taken when the disease was refractory, from a patient treated with antithyroid drugs. Receptors originate from a female donor with Graves disease. The CDR3 runs from the conserved cysteine through the conserved F or W. D genes are given only for firm matches. A row's size may be missing; if present it is once, few, many or a size class.

J gene | V gene | clone size | D gene | CDR3 protein | CDR3 DNA
TRBJ1-1 | TRBV3-1 | . | TRBD1 | CASSQTGGGTEASF | TGTGCCAGCAGCCAGACAGGGGGCGGCACTGAAGCTTCCTTT
TRBJ1-1 | TRBV18 | few | TRBD1 | CASSPLEGAGNTEAFF | TGTGCCAGCTCACCCCTGGAGGGGGCGGGGAACACTGAAGCTTTCTTT
TRBJ2-7 | TRBV20-1 | many | . | CSASPLADLMWQYF | TGCAGTGCTAGTCCCCTGGCGGACCTTATGTGGCAGTACTTC
TRBJ2-2 | TRBV29-1 | few | . | CSVDQLGAGELFF | TGCAGCGTTGACCAACTAGGGGCCGGGGAGCTGTTTTTT
TRBJ2-6 | TRBV6-1 | . | . | CATTKGVRSGANVLTF | TGTGCCACCACCAAGGGGGTGCGCTCTGGGGCCAACGTCCTGACTTTC
TRBJ2-2 | TRBV6-1 | many | . | CASSEAPGVTGELFF | TGTGCCAGCAGTGAAGCGCCCGGGGTCACCGGGGAGCTGTTTTTT
TRBJ2-7 | TRBV2 | many | . | CASRLQTSSYEQYF | TGTGCCAGCAGGCTACAGACGAGCTCCTACGAGCAGTACTTC
TRBJ2-5 | TRBV9 | . | . | CASSVVAAPGETQYF | TGTGCCAGCAGCGTAGTAGCAGCCCCCGGGGAGACCCAGTACTTC
TRBJ1-1 | TRBV7-6 | . | . | CASSPRPPGRAFNTEAFF | TGTGCCAGCAGCCCTCGGCCGCCAGGGAGGGCTTTTAACACTGAAGCTTTCTTT
TRBJ1-2 | TRBV5-1 | many | . | CASRRDSNYGYTF | TGTGCCAGCAGACGGGACTCTAACTATGGCTACACCTTC
TRBJ1-2 | TRBV28 | many | . | CASRPTGHYGYTF | TGTGCCAGCAGACCGACAGGACACTATGGCTACACCTTC
TRBJ2-5 | TRBV7-3 | many | TRBD2 | CASSPGLAGGQETQYF | TGTGCCAGCAGCCCGGGACTAGCGGGAGGGCAAGAGACCCAGTACTTC
TRBJ2-7 | TRBV5-1 | . | TRBD2 | CASSLARLAGSSYEQYF | TGCGCCAGCAGCTTGGCCAGACTAGCGGGGAGCTCCTACGAGCAGTACTTC
TRBJ1-1 | TRBV29-1 | few | . | CSVERGKEAFF | TGCAGCGTTGAGAGGGGAAAAGAAGCTTTCTTT
TRBJ1-6 | TRBV6-5 | many | . | CASSSRYSPLHF | TGTGCCAGCAGTTCCCGCTATTCACCCCTCCACTTT
TRBJ1-5 | TRBV6-1 | few | . | CASVGQPQHF | TGTGCCAGCGTGGGTCAGCCCCAGCATTTT
TRBJ2-2 | TRBV10-3 | . | . | CAISWGDTGELFF | TGTGCCATCAGTTGGGGGGACACCGGGGAGCTGTTTTTT
TRBJ2-1 | TRBV7-9 | . | . | CASSLARSEQFF | TGTGCCAGCAGCTTAGCGAGGAGTGAGCAGTTCTTC
TRBJ2-1 | TRBV20-1 | . | . | CSARGSRPHEQFF | TGCAGTGCTAGAGGCTCACGCCCCCATGAGCAGTTCTTC
TRBJ2-7 | TRBV30 | . | TRBD2 | CAWTPGLAGRRGYEQYF | TGTGCCTGGACTCCGGGACTAGCGGGAAGAAGAGGATACGAGCAGTACTTC
TRBJ2-7 | TRBV9 | . | TRBD1 | CASSVGQGPSYEQYF | TGTGCCAGCAGCGTAGGACAGGGGCCCTCCTACGAACAGTACTTC
TRBJ2-3 | TRBV27 | . | . | CASGIASDTQYF | TGTGCCAGCGGGATAGCATCAGATACGCAGTATTTT
TRBJ1-1 | TRBV28 | many | . | CASSSPPTERNTEAFF | TGTGCCAGCAGTTCTCCCCCGACAGAGAGGAACACTGAAGCTTTCTTT
TRBJ1-2 | TRBV27 | . | TRBD1 | CASSYSDRARVMGGYTF | TGTGCCAGCAGTTACAGTGACAGGGCCCGAGTGATGGGGGGCTACACCTTC
TRBJ1-5 | TRBV5-1 | few | TRBD1 | CASSSQDRGGVEQPQHF | TGCGCCAGCAGCTCCCAAGACAGGGGCGGGGTGGAACAGCCCCAGCATTTT
TRBJ1-1 | TRBV4-1 | . | . | CASSPRPGEDAEAFF | TGCGCCAGCAGCCCGCGTCCCGGGGAGGACGCTGAAGCTTTCTTT
TRBJ1-1 | TRBV18 | . | . | CASSPRGSPMNTEAFF | TGTGCCAGCTCACCAAGGGGATCCCCCATGAACACTGAAGCTTTCTTT
TRBJ1-5 | TRBV28 | many | . | CASRLSGHQPQHF | TGTGCCAGCAGACTCAGCGGACACCAGCCCCAGCATTTT
TRBJ2-7 | TRBV7-2 | many | TRBD2 | CASSAGLDYEQYF | TGTGCCAGCAGCGCGGGACTAGACTACGAGCAGTACTTC
TRBJ1-1 | TRBV30 | few | . | CAWSVTQSSAFF | TGTGCCTGGAGTGTTACACAGAGTTCGGCTTTCTTT
TRBJ1-1 | TRBV4-2 | . | . | CASTLASVGTEAFF | TGTGCCAGCACCTTAGCCTCGGTTGGCACTGAAGCTTTCTTT
TRBJ1-1 | TRBV7-3 | many | . | CASSLTSVGEAFF | TGTGCCAGCAGCTTAACGTCGGTTGGTGAAGCTTTCTTT
TRBJ2-3 | TRBV13 | . | . | CASSSRTATDTQYF | TGTGCCAGCAGCTCAAGGACAGCCACAGATACGCAGTATTTT
TRBJ1-1 | TRBV12-3/TRBV12-4 | many | . | CASSLKGEGEAFF | TGTGCCAGCAGTTTGAAGGGGGAGGGTGAAGCTTTCTTT
TRBJ2-7 | TRBV28 | few | . | CASRGISSYEQYF | TGTGCCAGCAGGGGGATTAGCTCCTACGAGCAGTACTTC
TRBJ2-7 | TRBV19 | few | TRBD1 | CASSIGTGNEQYF | TGTGCCAGTAGTATAGGGACAGGGAACGAGCAGTACTTC
TRBJ2-3 | TRBV7-9 | . | . | CASSLDPPDTQYF | TGTGCCAGCAGCTTAGACCCTCCCGATACGCAGTATTTT
TRBJ1-1 | TRBV3-1 | many | . | CASSLKKWTYTEAFF | TGTGCCAGCAGCCTCAAGAAGTGGACGTACACTGAAGCTTTCTTT
TRBJ2-1 | TRBV27 | . | . | CASSILGERSYNEQFF | TGTGCCAGCAGTATTCTCGGGGAGAGGTCCTACAATGAGCAGTTCTTC
TRBJ2-5 | TRBV12-3/TRBV12-4 | . | TRBD1 | CASSSSGTGWETQYF | TGTGCCAGCAGCTCCTCGGGGACAGGGTGGGAGACCCAGTACTTC
TRBJ1-2 | TRBV5-6 | . | TRBD1 | CASSIGTGLNYGYTF | TGTGCCAGCAGCATAGGGACAGGGTTGAACTATGGCTACACCTTC
TRBJ2-7 | TRBV7-8 | few | . | CASSSGVSQGVEQYF | TGTGCCAGCAGCTCGGGGGTTTCCCAAGGGGTAGAGCAGTACTTC
TRBJ2-7 | TRBV18 | . | TRBD1 | CASSEDRGLNEQYF | TGTGCCAGCTCAGAAGACAGGGGGCTCAACGAGCAGTACTTC
TRBJ1-2 | TRBV4-1 | many | . | CASSQEASKFYGYTF | TGCGCCAGCAGCCAAGAAGCAAGCAAGTTCTATGGCTACACCTTC
TRBJ2-1 | TRBV7-9 | . | TRBD2 | CASSHPVREGNEQFF | TGTGCCAGCAGCCACCCGGTGCGGGAGGGCAATGAGCAGTTCTTC
TRBJ2-1 | TRBV20-1 | . | . | CSARDPTVYNEQFF | TGCAGTGCTAGAGATCCTACTGTCTACAATGAGCAGTTCTTC
TRBJ2-1 | TRBV2 | few | . | CASTGAAANNEQFF | TGTGCCAGCACTGGTGCGGCGGCAAACAATGAGCAGTTCTTC
TRBJ1-1 | TRBV12-3/TRBV12-4 | many | . | CASSLRTAEAFF | TGTGCCAGCAGTCTGAGGACAGCCGAAGCTTTCTTT
TRBJ2-7 | TRBV7-2 | many | TRBD2 | CASSLIPPRREATYEQYF | TGTGCCAGCAGCTTAATCCCACCCAGACGGGAGGCAACCTACGAGCAGTACTTC
TRBJ1-5 | TRBV28 | many | TRBD1 | CASSEETGPSNQPQHF | TGTGCCAGCAGTGAAGAGACAGGGCCTAGCAATCAGCCCCAGCATTTT
TRBJ1-2 | TRBV20-1 | many | . | CSALDQNDYYTF | TGCAGTGCCCTGGACCAGAACGATTACTACACCTTC
TRBJ2-2 | TRBV28 | few | TRBD1 | CASSPDRELTGELFF | TGTGCCAGCAGCCCAGACAGGGAACTAACCGGGGAGCTGTTTTTT
TRBJ2-7 | TRBV28 | many | . | CASSLSDSIYEQYF | TGTGCCAGCAGTTTATCTGACAGTATCTACGAGCAGTACTTC
TRBJ2-7 | TRBV15 | . | . | CATSIRDNSYEQYF | TGTGCCACCAGCATACGGGACAACTCCTACGAGCAGTACTTC
TRBJ1-5 | TRBV18 | . | . | CASSPGTQPQHF | TGTGCCAGCTCACCAGGGACTCAGCCCCAGCATTTT
TRBJ2-3 | TRBV7-3 | . | . | CASSSSGDSDTQYF | TGTGCCAGCAGCTCCTCGGGGGATTCAGATACGCAGTATTTT